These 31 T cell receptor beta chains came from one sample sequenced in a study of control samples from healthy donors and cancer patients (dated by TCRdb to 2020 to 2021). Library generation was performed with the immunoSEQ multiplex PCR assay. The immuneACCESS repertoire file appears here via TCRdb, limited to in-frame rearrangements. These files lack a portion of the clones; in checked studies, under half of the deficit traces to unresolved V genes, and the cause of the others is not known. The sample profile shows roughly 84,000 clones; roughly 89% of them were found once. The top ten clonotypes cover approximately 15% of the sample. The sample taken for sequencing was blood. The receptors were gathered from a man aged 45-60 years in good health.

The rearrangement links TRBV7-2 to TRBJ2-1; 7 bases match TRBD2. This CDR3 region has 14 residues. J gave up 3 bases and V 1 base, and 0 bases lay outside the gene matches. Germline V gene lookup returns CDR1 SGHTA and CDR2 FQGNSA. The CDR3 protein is CASSLGGGYNEQFF. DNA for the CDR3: TGTGCCAGCAGCTTAGGCGGGGGCTACAATGAGCAGTTCTTC. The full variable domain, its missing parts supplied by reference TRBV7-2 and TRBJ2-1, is GAGVSQSPSNKVTEKGKDVELRCDPISGHTALYWYRQSLGQGLEFLIYFQGNSAPDKSGLPSDRFSAERTGGSVSTLTIQRTQQEDSAVYLCASSLGGGYNEQFFGPGTRLTVL.

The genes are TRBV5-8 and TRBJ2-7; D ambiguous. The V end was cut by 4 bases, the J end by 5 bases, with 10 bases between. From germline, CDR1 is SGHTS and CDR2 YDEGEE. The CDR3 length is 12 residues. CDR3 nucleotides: TGTGCCAGCAGCCCAAACACTAACGAGCAGTACTTC. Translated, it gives CASSPNTNEQYF.

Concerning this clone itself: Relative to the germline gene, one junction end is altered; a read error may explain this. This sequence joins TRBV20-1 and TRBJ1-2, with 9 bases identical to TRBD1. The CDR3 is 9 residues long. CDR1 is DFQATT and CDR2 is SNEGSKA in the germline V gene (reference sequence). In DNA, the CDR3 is TGCAGTGCTAGGGAAGGACAGGGGTTC. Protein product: CSAREGQGF.

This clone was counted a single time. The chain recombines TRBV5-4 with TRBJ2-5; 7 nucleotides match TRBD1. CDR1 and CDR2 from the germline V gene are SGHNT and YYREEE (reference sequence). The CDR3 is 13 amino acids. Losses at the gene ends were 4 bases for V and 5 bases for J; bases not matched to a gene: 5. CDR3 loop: CASSPTTGETQYF. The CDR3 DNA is TGTGCCAGCAGCCCCACGACAGGGGAGACCCAGTACTTC. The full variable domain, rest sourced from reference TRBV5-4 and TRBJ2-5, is ETGVTQSPTHLIKTRGQQVTLRCSSQSGHNTVSWYQQALGQGPQFIFQYYREEENGRGNFPPRFSGLQFPNYSSELNVNALELDDSALYLCASSPTTGETQYFGPGTRLLVL.

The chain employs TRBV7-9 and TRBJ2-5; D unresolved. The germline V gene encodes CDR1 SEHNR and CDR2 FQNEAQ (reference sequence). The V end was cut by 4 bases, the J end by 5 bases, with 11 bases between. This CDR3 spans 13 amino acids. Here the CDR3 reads CASSSTVSETQYF. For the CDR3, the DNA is TGTGCCAGCAGCTCCACAGTCTCGGAGACCCAGTACTTC.

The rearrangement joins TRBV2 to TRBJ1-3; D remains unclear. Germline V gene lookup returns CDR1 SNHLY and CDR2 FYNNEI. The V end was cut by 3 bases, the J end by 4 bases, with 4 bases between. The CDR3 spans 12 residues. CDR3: CASSDSGNTIYF. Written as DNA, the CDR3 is TGTGCCAGCAGTGATTCCGGAAACACCATATATTTT. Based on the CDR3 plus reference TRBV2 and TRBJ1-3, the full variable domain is EPEVTQTPSHQVTQMGQEVILRCVPISNHLYFYWYRQILGQKVEFLVSFYNNEISEKSEIFDDQFSVERPDGSNFTLKIRSTKLEDSAMYFCASSDSGNTIYFGEGSWLTVV.

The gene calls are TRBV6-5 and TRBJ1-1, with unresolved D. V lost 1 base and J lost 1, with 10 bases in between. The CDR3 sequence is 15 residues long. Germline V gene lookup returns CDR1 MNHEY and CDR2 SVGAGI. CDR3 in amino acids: CASSYLPTGNTEAFF. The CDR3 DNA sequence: TGTGCCAGCAGTTACTTGCCCACGGGGAACACTGAAGCTTTCTTT.

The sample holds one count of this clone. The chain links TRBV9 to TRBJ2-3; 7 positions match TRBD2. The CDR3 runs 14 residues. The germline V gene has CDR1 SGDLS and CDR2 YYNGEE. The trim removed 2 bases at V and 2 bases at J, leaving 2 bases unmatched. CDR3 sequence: CASSVGGSTDTQYF. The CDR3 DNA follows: TGTGCCAGCAGCGTGGGGGGGTCCACAGATACGCAGTATTTT.

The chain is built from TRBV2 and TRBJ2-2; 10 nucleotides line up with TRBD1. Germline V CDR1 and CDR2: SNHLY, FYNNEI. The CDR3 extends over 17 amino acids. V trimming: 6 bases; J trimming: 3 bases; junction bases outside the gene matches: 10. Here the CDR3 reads CASSSGWGTGDTGELFF. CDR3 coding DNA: TGTGCCAGCAGCTCTGGGTGGGGGACAGGGGACACCGGGGAGCTGTTTTTT.

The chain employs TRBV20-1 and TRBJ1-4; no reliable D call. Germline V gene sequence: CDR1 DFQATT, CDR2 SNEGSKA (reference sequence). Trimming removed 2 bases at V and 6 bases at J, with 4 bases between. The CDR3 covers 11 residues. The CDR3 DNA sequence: TGCAGTGCTAGATCCGATGAAAAACTGTTTTTT. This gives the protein CSARSDEKLFF.

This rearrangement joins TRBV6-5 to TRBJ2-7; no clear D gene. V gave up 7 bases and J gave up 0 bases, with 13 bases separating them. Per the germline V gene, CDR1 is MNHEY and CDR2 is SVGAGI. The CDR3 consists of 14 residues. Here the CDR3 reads CASTLDPSSYEQYF. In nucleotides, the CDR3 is TGTGCCAGCACTCTAGACCCAAGCTCCTACGAGCAGTACTTC.

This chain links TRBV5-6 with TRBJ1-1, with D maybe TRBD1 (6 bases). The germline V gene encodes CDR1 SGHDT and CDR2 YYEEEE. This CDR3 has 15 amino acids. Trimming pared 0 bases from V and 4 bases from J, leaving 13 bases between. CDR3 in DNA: TGTGCCAGCAGCTTGGAAAGGGGGTTTTTCACTGAAGCTTTCTTT. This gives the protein CASSLERGFFTEAFF.

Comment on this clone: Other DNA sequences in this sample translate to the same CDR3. Here the CDR3 reads CASSPSGGGTQYF. The CDR3 bases are TGCGCCAGCAGTCCTAGCGGGGGTGGCACCCAGTACTTC. The chain combines TRBV10-1 with TRBJ2-5, with TRBD2 identical over 10 bases. The V gene end was trimmed by 5 bases and the J gene end by 8 bases; junction bases not matched to a gene: 5. This CDR3 comprises 13 residues. Per germline, CDR1 WNHNN and CDR2 SYGVQD (reference sequence).

The CDR3 here is CASSSIRTGLANTEAFF. CDR3 in DNA: TGTGCCAGCAGTTCAATTCGGACAGGGTTGGCGAACACTGAAGCTTTCTTT. The gene calls are TRBV6-2 or TRBV6-3 and TRBJ1-1, with TRBD1 matching 8 bases. Trimming took 4 bases from V and 1 from J; bases not matched to a gene: 11. Germline CDR1 reads MNHEY; CDR2 reads SVGEGT. The CDR3 has 17 residues.

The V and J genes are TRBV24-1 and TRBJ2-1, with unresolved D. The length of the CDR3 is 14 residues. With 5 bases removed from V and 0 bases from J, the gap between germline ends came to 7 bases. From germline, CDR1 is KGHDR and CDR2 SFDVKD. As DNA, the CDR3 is TGTGCCACCAGTGGTCGTACCTCCTACAATGAGCAGTTCTTC. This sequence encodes CATSGRTSYNEQFF.

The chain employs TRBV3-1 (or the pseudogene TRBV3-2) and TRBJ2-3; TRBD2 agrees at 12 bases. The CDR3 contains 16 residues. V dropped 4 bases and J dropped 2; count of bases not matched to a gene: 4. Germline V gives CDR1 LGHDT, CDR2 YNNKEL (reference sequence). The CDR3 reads CASSPTSGGYTDTQYF. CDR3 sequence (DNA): TGTGCCAGCAGCCCGACTAGCGGGGGATACACAGATACGCAGTATTTT.

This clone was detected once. The CDR3 DNA sequence: TGTGCCAGCAGTCCCATAAAAGGACCCCTCCACTTT. Translation: CASSPIKGPLHF. The rearrangement links TRBV27 to TRBJ1-6; D uncertain. V lost 5 bases to trimming and J lost 12 bases, with 11 bases between them. The germline CDR1 and CDR2 sequences are MNHEY and SMNVEV (reference sequence). The length of the CDR3 is 12 residues.

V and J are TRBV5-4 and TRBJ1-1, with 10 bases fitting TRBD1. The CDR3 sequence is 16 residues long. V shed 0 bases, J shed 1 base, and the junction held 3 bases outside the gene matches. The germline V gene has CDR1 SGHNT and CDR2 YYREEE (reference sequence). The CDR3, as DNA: TGTGCCAGCAGCTTGGGACAGGGGGCGAGGAACACTGAAGCTTTCTTT. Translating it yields CASSLGQGARNTEAFF.

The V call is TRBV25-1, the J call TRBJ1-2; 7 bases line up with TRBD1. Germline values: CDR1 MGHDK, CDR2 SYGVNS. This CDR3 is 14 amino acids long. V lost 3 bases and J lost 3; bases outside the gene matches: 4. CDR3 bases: TGTGCCAGCAGTGATATCGACAGGGACTATGGCTACACCTTC. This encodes CASSDIDRDYGYTF.

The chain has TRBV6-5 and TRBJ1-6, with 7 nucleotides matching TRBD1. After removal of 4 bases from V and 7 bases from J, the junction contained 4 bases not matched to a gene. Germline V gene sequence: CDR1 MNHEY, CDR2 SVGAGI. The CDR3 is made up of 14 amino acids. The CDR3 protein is CASSLQGKNSPLHF. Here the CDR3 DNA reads TGTGCCAGCAGTTTACAGGGGAAAAATTCACCCCTCCACTTT.

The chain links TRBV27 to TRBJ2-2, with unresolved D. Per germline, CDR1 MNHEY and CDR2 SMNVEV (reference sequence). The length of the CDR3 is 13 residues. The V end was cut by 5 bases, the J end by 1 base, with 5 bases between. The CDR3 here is CASSRQNTGELFF. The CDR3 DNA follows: TGTGCCAGCAGTCGACAGAACACCGGGGAGCTGTTTTTT.

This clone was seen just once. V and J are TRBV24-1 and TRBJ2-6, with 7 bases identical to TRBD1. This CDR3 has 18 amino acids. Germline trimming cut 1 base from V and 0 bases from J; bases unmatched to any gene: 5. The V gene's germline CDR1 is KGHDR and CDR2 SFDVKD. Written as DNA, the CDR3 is TGTGCCACCAGTGATTTTGACAGGGAAAACTCTGGGGCCAACGTCCTGACTTTC. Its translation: CATSDFDRENSGANVLTF.

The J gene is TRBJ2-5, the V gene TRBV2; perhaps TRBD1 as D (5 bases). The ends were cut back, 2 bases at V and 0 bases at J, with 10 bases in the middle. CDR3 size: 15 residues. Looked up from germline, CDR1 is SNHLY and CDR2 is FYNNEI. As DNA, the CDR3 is TGTGCCAGCAGTGAACTCCAGGGTTACCAAGAGACCCAGTACTTC. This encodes CASSELQGYQETQYF.

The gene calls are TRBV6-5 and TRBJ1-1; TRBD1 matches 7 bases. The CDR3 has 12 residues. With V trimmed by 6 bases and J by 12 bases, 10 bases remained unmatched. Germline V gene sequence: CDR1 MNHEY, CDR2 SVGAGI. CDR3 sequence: CASRGQGDVSFF. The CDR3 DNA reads TGTGCCAGCAGAGGTCAGGGGGACGTATCTTTCTTT.

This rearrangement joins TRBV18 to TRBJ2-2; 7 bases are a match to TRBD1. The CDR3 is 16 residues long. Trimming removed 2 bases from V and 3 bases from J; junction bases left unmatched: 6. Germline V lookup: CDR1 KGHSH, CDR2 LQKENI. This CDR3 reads CASSPLPGQYTGELFF. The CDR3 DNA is TGTGCCAGCTCACCATTACCGGGACAGTACACCGGGGAGCTGTTTTTT.

The CDR3 reads CASSLNSTEGRRTDTQYF. In DNA, the CDR3 is TGCGCCAGCAGCCTCAACTCGACAGAGGGTCGGCGCACAGATACGCAGTATTTT. The chain links TRBV4-1 to TRBJ2-3, with D perhaps assigned TRBD1 or TRBD2 (5 bases each). The CDR3 extends over 18 amino acids. CDR1 MGHRA and CDR2 YSYEKL come from the germline V gene. Trimming cost V 4 bases and J 1 base, with 21 bases left between them.

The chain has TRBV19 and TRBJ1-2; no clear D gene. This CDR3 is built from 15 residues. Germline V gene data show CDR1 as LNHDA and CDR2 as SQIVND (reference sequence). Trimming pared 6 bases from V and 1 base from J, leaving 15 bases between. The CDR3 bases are TGTGCCAGTAGGACTCAGGTTTCCGTTAACTATGGCTACACCTTC. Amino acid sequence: CASRTQVSVNYGYTF.

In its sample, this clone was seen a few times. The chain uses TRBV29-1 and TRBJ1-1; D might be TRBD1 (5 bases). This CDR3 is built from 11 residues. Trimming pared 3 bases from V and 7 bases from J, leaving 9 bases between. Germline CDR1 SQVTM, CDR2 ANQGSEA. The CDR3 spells CSVDGGVEAFF. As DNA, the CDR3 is TGCAGCGTTGATGGAGGGGTTGAAGCTTTCTTT.

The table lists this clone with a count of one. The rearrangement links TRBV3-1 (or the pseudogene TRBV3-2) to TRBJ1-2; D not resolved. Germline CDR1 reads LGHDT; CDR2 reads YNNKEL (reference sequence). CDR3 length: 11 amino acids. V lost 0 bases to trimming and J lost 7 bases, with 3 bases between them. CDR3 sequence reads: CASSQESGYTF. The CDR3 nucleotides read TGTGCCAGCAGCCAAGAGAGTGGCTACACCTTC.

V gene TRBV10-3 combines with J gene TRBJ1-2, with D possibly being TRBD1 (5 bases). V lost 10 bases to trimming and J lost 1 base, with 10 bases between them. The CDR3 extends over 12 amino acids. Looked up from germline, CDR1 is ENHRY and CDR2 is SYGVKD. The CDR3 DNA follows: TGTGCCACCGGGGGGAATAACTATGGCTACACCTTC. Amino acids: CATGGNNYGYTF.

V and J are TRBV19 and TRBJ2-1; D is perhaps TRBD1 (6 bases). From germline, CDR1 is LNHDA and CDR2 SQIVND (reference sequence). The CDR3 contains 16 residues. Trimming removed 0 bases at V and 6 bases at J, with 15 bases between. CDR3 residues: CASSIDRGGPSNEQFF. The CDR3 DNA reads TGTGCCAGTAGTATAGATCGAGGGGGTCCCTCCAATGAGCAGTTCTTC. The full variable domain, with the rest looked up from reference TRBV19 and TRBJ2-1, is DGGITQSPKYLFRKEGQNVTLSCEQNLNHDAMYWYRQDPGQGLRLIYYSQIVNDFQKGDIAEGYSVSREKKESFPLTVTSAQKNPTAFYLCASSIDRGGPSNEQFFGPGTRLTVL.